Shown below are 20 T cell receptor beta chains from a single sample sequenced in a study of blood T cell repertoires in COVID-19. The protocol was immunoSEQ multiplex PCR, while the TCRdb copy is restricted to in-frame clones and leaves out a portion. The table lists over 120,000 clones, roughly 80% of them singletons. The specimen was peripheral blood. The receptors were sampled from a woman of 80 years or more with acute or convalescent COVID-19.

The V call is TRBV5-1, the J call TRBJ1-3; D may be TRBD1 (5 bases). This CDR3 has 18 residues. Germline lookup yields CDR1 SGHRS and CDR2 YFSETQ. V lost 4 bases and J lost 0, with 20 bases in between. For the CDR3, the DNA is TGCGCCAGCAGCAGGGGTCGAGAGTACCCAGGCTCTGGAAACACCATATATTTT. It codes for CASSRGREYPGSGNTIYF.

This clone was observed a few times. V is TRBV12-3 or TRBV12-4 and J is TRBJ2-4; tentatively, D is TRBD2 (5 bases). The CDR3 runs 13 residues. V was clipped by 3 bases and J by 5 bases, with 8 bases between them. CDR3 DNA sequence: TGTGCCAGCAGTTTTGCGGGTCAAAACATTCAGTACTTC. It yields the protein CASSFAGQNIQYF.

The CDR3 coding sequence is TGTGCCAGCAGTACCTCGGGGTCGGGCTACACCTTC. This translates into CASSTSGSGYTF. The chain links TRBV6-5 to TRBJ1-2; no definite D call. The CDR3 covers 12 residues. The germline V gene encodes CDR1 MNHEY and CDR2 SVGAGI. The ends were cut back, 5 bases at V and 8 bases at J, with 12 bases in the middle.

The chain recombines TRBV7-9 with TRBJ1-1; D not resolved. In germline, CDR1 is SEHNR, CDR2 FQNEAQ (reference sequence). The CDR3 runs to 12 residues. V was pared by 3 bases and J by 9 bases, with 11 bases between. CDR3 DNA: TGTGCCAGCAGCTTTCACAGTGTAAAAGCTTTCTTT. This codes for CASSFHSVKAFF.

This clone was found once. The chain recombines TRBV7-7 with TRBJ2-1; possible D gene TRBD2, 6 bases. V lost 5 bases and J 3 bases, leaving 14 bases between the germline ends. CDR1 is SSHAT and CDR2 is FNYEAQ in the germline V gene (reference sequence). The CDR3 totals 15 residues. CDR3 sequence reads: CASSPGVSRYNEQFF. DNA of the CDR3: TGTGCCAGCAGCCCGGGGGTTTCCCGCTACAATGAGCAGTTCTTC.

This clone was counted a single time. This chain uses TRBV7-2 with TRBJ1-5; D gene uncertain. Germline values: CDR1 SGHTA, CDR2 FQGNSA. Trimming removed 1 base at V and 4 bases at J, with 11 bases between. The CDR3 totals 15 residues. The CDR3 DNA is TGTGCCAGCAGCTTAGTAGCAAAGGAGAATCAGCCCCAGCATTTT. Encoded protein: CASSLVAKENQPQHF.

The chain joins TRBV18 to TRBJ2-7; the D is unclear. From germline, CDR1 is KGHSH and CDR2 LQKENI. This CDR3 comprises 14 residues. V was cut by 2 bases and J by 0 bases, with 8 bases left in between. The CDR3 DNA is TGTGCCAGCTCACCAATAAGAGGCTCCTACGAGCAGTACTTC. It translates to CASSPIRGSYEQYF.

This chain uses TRBV4-1 with TRBJ2-7; tentatively, D is TRBD2 (6 bases). With 4 bases removed from V and 1 base from J, the gap between germline ends came to 11 bases. The germline V gene encodes CDR1 MGHRA and CDR2 YSYEKL. The CDR3 has 14 amino acids. The CDR3 sequence is CASSPRGGSYEQYF. The CDR3, as DNA: TGCGCCAGCAGCCCTCGAGGAGGGTCCTACGAGCAGTACTTC.

The gene calls are TRBV6-1 and TRBJ2-3; 11 bases are shared with TRBD2. Germline V lookup: CDR1 MNHNS, CDR2 SASEGT. This CDR3 contains 14 residues. The trim removed 3 bases at V and 7 bases at J, leaving 3 bases unmatched. CDR3 sequence (DNA): TGTGCCAGCAGTGATAGCGGGGGGGCAAATACGCAGTATTTT. Amino acids: CASSDSGGANTQYF.

The chain combines TRBV25-1 with TRBJ1-1, with TRBD1 matching 7 bases. CDR3 length: 13 amino acids. V lost 10 bases, J lost 2 bases, and 7 bases stayed unmatched. Germline V lookup: CDR1 MGHDK, CDR2 SYGVNS. CDR3 nucleotide sequence: TGTGCCACCCGGAGGACAGGTAACACTGAAGCTTTCTTT. Protein: CATRRTGNTEAFF.

This chain uses TRBV7-9 with TRBJ1-4; D might be TRBD1 (6 bases). The CDR3 runs 15 residues. Trimming left V 4 bases short and J 3 bases short, with 12 bases between. CDR1 is SEHNR, CDR2 FQNEAQ, per germline (reference sequence). This CDR3 is CASSYLTGPNEKLFF. In DNA form, the CDR3 reads TGTGCCAGCAGCTATCTGACAGGCCCTAATGAAAAACTGTTTTTT.

This chain connects TRBV6-5 to TRBJ2-1; no definite D call. V was cut by 5 bases and J by 2 bases, with 7 bases left in between. Germline V CDR1 and CDR2: MNHEY, SVGAGI. This CDR3 is 13 amino acids long. CDR3 amino acids: CASSRETYNEQFF. CDR3 in DNA: TGTGCCAGCAGTCGCGAGACCTACAATGAGCAGTTCTTC.

CDR3 DNA sequence: TGCGCCAGCAGCTTGTCGGGGTCGGGAGAGACCCAGTACTTC. This translates into CASSLSGSGETQYF. The chain combines TRBV5-1 with TRBJ2-5; D possibly corresponds to TRBD2 (5 bases). Germline V gene sequence: CDR1 SGHRS, CDR2 YFSETQ. This CDR3 is built from 14 residues. Trimming removed 1 base from V and 4 bases from J, with 11 bases in between.

The J gene is TRBJ1-1, the V gene TRBV9; D ambiguous. Germline V lookup: CDR1 SGDLS, CDR2 YYNGEE. This CDR3 contains 15 residues. Trimming removed 0 bases from V and 4 bases from J, with 13 bases in between. CDR3 in DNA: TGTGCCAGCAGCGTAGTGGCCAGCGGGCGCACTGAAGCTTTCTTT. Amino acids: CASSVVASGRTEAFF. The variable domain in full, completed from reference TRBV9 and TRBJ1-1, reads DSGVTQTPKHLITATGQRVTLRCSPRSGDLSVYWYQQSLDQGLQFLIQYYNGEERAKGNILERFSAQQFPDLHSELNLSSLELGDSALYFCASSVVASGRTEAFFGQGTRLTVV.

The chain links TRBV27 to TRBJ1-5; 7 nucleotides match TRBD1. This CDR3 is built from 14 residues. The ends lost 2 bases at V and 7 bases at J; junction bases unmatched: 5. Germline CDR1 MNHEY, CDR2 SMNVEV (reference sequence). This CDR3 is CASSLDRDNQPQHF. The CDR3 DNA follows: TGTGCCAGCAGTTTAGACAGGGATAACCAGCCCCAGCATTTT.

The CDR3, as DNA: TGTGCCAGCGAGGGACAGGGGCACACTGAAGCTTTCTTT. Translated, it gives CASEGQGHTEAFF. The chain uses TRBV7-9 and TRBJ1-1; 10 bases align to TRBD1. The V gene's germline CDR1 is SEHNR and CDR2 FQNEAQ (reference sequence). Trimming took 8 bases from V and 3 from J; bases not matched to a gene: 3. The CDR3 is 13 residues long. The complete variable domain, with remaining parts taken from reference TRBV7-9 and TRBJ1-1, reads DTGVSQNPRHKITKRGQNVTFRCDPISEHNRLYWYRQTLGQGPEFLTYFQNEAQLEKSRLLSDRFSAERPKGSFSTLEIQRTEQGDSAMYLCASEGQGHTEAFFGQGTRLTVV.

In this sample, this clone turned up a few times. This rearrangement joins TRBV11-2 to TRBJ1-5; D is perhaps TRBD1 (6 bases). This CDR3 comprises 15 residues. V lost 1 base, J lost 4 bases, and 11 bases lay in between. The germline V gene encodes CDR1 SGHAT and CDR2 FQNNGV. The CDR3 sequence is CASSLAPTGNQPQHF. For the CDR3, the DNA is TGTGCCAGCAGCTTAGCCCCAACAGGGAATCAGCCCCAGCATTTT.

The J gene is TRBJ1-1, the V gene TRBV18; no reliable D call. Between the trimmed V and J ends, which lost 3 bases and 5 bases, there was a span of 16 bases. Per germline, CDR1 KGHSH and CDR2 LQKENI. CDR3 length: 15 residues. The chain's CDR3 is CASSPISEAGTEAFF. CDR3 sequence (DNA): TGTGCCAGCTCACCGATTAGCGAGGCCGGGACTGAAGCTTTCTTT.

CDR3 DNA sequence: TGTGCCAGCTCCCGAACGGGACAGGGTAACACTGAAGCTTTCTTT. Translated, it gives CASSRTGQGNTEAFF. J is TRBJ1-1 and V is TRBV2, with 9 bases lining up with TRBD1. CDR3 length: 15 residues. V shed 8 bases and J 2 bases; nucleotides not matched to a gene: 9. Germline V gene sequence: CDR1 SNHLY, CDR2 FYNNEI.

The chain links TRBV6-1 to TRBJ2-1; 7 bases are shared with TRBD1. Germline V CDR1 and CDR2: MNHNS, SASEGT. CDR3 length: 15 residues. Losses at the gene ends were 1 base for V and 7 bases for J; bases not matched to a gene: 7. CDR3 sequence (DNA): TGTGCCAGCAGTGAAGTTTGGGGACAGCTGAATGAGCAGTTCTTC. It is translated as CASSEVWGQLNEQFF.